This passage covers 22 T cell receptor beta chains from one sample sequenced in a study of blood T cell repertoires in COVID-19. TCRdb's copy holds only in-frame clones and misses some; the assay was immunoSEQ multiplex PCR. The repertoire holds roughly 670,000 clones, with just under 90% as singletons. Sequencing input: peripheral blood. Every receptor here comes from a woman in her late teens or twenties with acute or convalescent COVID-19.

The V and J genes are TRBV19 and TRBJ2-7; D call uncertain. There are 13 residues in the CDR3. The germline V and J ends were trimmed by 4 bases and 7 bases, with 14 bases remaining between them. CDR1 is LNHDA, CDR2 SQIVND, per germline (reference sequence). The CDR3 region has the DNA TGTGCCAGTAGTAACCCTTCCTTGAGGGAGCAGTACTTC. As protein: CASSNPSLREQYF.

In its sample, this clone was seen once. CDR3 coding DNA: TGTGCCAGCAGCCAAGACAGGTTCGTCTCCAGCGGCGACGGCTACACCTTC. Translation gives CASSQDRFVSSGDGYTF. The chain has TRBV3-1 (or the pseudogene TRBV3-2) and TRBJ1-2; D remains unclear. In germline, CDR1 is LGHDT, CDR2 YNNKEL (reference sequence). The CDR3 contains 17 residues. Trimming stripped 0 bases from V and 8 bases from J, with 22 bases between.

V gene TRBV12-3 or TRBV12-4 combines with J gene TRBJ1-1; D uncertain. The V gene lost 6 bases and the J gene lost 3 bases, with 11 bases spanning the gap. CDR3 length: 13 residues. The CDR3 sequence: CASSKQRDTEAFF. The CDR3 DNA sequence: TGTGCCAGCAGCAAGCAGAGGGACACTGAAGCTTTCTTT.

The chain uses TRBV7-2 and TRBJ2-7; TRBD1 is a possible D gene (6 bases). V dropped 9 bases and J dropped 1 base, with 13 bases sitting between them. The CDR3 contains 13 residues. In germline, CDR1 is SGHTA, CDR2 FQGNSA. CDR3 amino acids: CASERDTSYEQYF. CDR3 nucleotides: TGTGCCAGTGAAAGGGACACTTCCTACGAGCAGTACTTC.

The V gene is TRBV7-9, the J gene TRBJ1-3, with D possibly being TRBD1 (6 bases). There are 13 residues in the CDR3. CDR1 and CDR2 from the germline V gene are SEHNR and FQNEAQ (reference sequence). V was pared by 4 bases and J by 8 bases, with 12 bases between. This CDR3 is CASSYRSGDTIYF. The CDR3, as DNA: TGTGCCAGCAGCTACCGTTCAGGGGACACCATATATTTT. The full variable domain, its missing parts supplied by reference TRBV7-9 and TRBJ1-3, is DTGVSQNPRHKITKRGQNVTFRCDPISEHNRLYWYRQTLGQGPEFLTYFQNEAQLEKSRLLSDRFSAERPKGSFSTLEIQRTEQGDSAMYLCASSYRSGDTIYFGEGSWLTVV.

The chain combines TRBV29-1 with TRBJ1-5; TRBD1 matches 8 bases. Germline trimming cut 5 bases from V and 4 bases from J; bases unmatched to any gene: 7. This CDR3 has 14 amino acids. Germline V CDR1 and CDR2: SQVTM, ANQGSEA. Written as DNA, the CDR3 is TGCAGCGTTATAACAGGGGGATTGAATCAGCCCCAGCATTTT. Its protein is CSVITGGLNQPQHF.

The V call is TRBV27, the J call TRBJ2-7; 9 nucleotides match TRBD2. The germline V gene encodes CDR1 MNHEY and CDR2 SMNVEV (reference sequence). After removal of 7 bases from V and 3 bases from J, the junction contained 4 bases not matched to a gene. This CDR3 contains 13 residues. The CDR3 sequence is CASKLAGDYEQYF. The CDR3 DNA reads TGTGCCAGCAAATTAGCGGGAGACTACGAGCAGTACTTC.

The chain links TRBV27 to TRBJ2-1, with 8 nucleotides matching TRBD2. Germline CDR1 and CDR2: MNHEY and SMNVEV (reference sequence). After removal of 6 bases from V and 7 bases from J, the junction contained 11 bases not matched to a gene. The CDR3 runs 15 residues. CDR3 sequence reads: CASRPIAGLGNEQFF. In nucleotides, the CDR3 is TGTGCCAGCAGACCTATAGCGGGGTTGGGGAATGAGCAGTTCTTC.

This chain joins TRBV10-3 and TRBJ1-1; D remains unclear. Looked up from germline, CDR1 is ENHRY and CDR2 is SYGVKD. Deletions cut 0 bases from V and 5 bases from J, with 10 bases between. This CDR3 region has 14 residues. The CDR3 region has the DNA TGTGCCATCAGTGAGTCTGGGCCGGGGACTGAAGCTTTCTTT. Its protein product is CAISESGPGTEAFF.

This sequence joins TRBV2 and TRBJ2-5; TRBD1 matches at 7 bases. This CDR3 has 14 amino acids. The germline V gene encodes CDR1 SNHLY and CDR2 FYNNEI. V gave up 7 bases and J gave up 0 bases; unmatched junction bases: 5. Here the CDR3 reads CASTTDRNQETQYF. The CDR3 region has the DNA TGTGCCAGCACGACGGACAGGAACCAAGAGACCCAGTACTTC.

The J gene is TRBJ2-7, the V gene TRBV9; 9 bases align to TRBD2. Germline V gene lookup returns CDR1 SGDLS and CDR2 YYNGEE. The CDR3 totals 14 residues. The J segment lost 4 bases and the V segment lost 4 bases, leaving 6 bases of the junction unmatched. The CDR3 DNA reads TGTGCCAGCAGCCCGGCGGGGGGGCCTTACGAGCAGTACTTC. Translated, it gives CASSPAGGPYEQYF.

The chain has TRBV5-6 and TRBJ1-1; D not resolved. The CDR3 runs to 15 residues. The germline gives CDR1 SGHDT, CDR2 YYEEEE. V lost 4 bases, J lost 2 bases, and 15 bases lay in between. CDR3 nucleotide sequence: TGTGCCAGCAGCCACATCCCGCTTGGCAACACTGAAGCTTTCTTT. Amino acids: CASSHIPLGNTEAFF. Full variable domain (rest looked up from reference TRBV5-6 and TRBJ1-1): DAGVTQSPTHLIKTRGQQVTLRCSPKSGHDTVSWYQQALGQGPQFIFQYYEEEERQRGNFPDRFSGHQFPNYSSELNVNALLLGDSALYLCASSHIPLGNTEAFFGQGTRLTVV.

This rearrangement joins TRBV6-1 to TRBJ1-1, with 8 bases lining up with TRBD1. V shed 3 bases, J shed 11 bases, and the junction held 5 bases outside the gene matches. The V gene's germline CDR1 is MNHNS and CDR2 SASEGT. The length of the CDR3 is 12 residues. Written as DNA, the CDR3 is TGTGCCAGCAGTGACCCGGACAGGGACGCTTTCTTT. Translation gives CASSDPDRDAFF.

The chain is built from TRBV19 and TRBJ2-5; 9 nucleotides line up with TRBD1. The CDR3 totals 12 residues. The germline V gene has CDR1 LNHDA and CDR2 SQIVND (reference sequence). V dropped 5 bases and J dropped 5; count of bases not matched to a gene: 0. CDR3 residues: CASSDRGETQYF. In nucleotides, the CDR3 is TGTGCCAGTAGTGACAGGGGGGAGACCCAGTACTTC.

The J gene is TRBJ1-1, the V gene TRBV6-4; TRBD1 is a possible D gene (5 bases). CDR3 length: 13 residues. V dropped 3 bases and J dropped 6 bases, with 11 bases sitting between them. CDR1 is MRHNA, CDR2 SNTAGT, per germline. The CDR3 here is CASSEGREAEAFF. CDR3 bases: TGTGCCAGCAGTGAGGGCAGGGAGGCTGAAGCTTTCTTT.

This clone has just one count. The V call is TRBV5-1, the J call TRBJ2-7, with D possibly matching TRBD1 (5 bases). V was trimmed by 0 bases and J by 3 bases, leaving 10 bases between them. This CDR3 spans 14 amino acids. Germline-derived CDR1 and CDR2 are SGHRS and YFSETQ. CDR3 amino acids: CASSLGQLSYEQYF. The CDR3 DNA reads TGCGCCAGCAGCTTGGGACAGCTAAGCTACGAGCAGTACTTC.

V and J are TRBV30 and TRBJ1-1; D gene unclear. Trimming shortened V by 2 bases and J by 3 bases, and 13 bases separated the two germline ends. The CDR3 covers 14 residues. Looked up from germline, CDR1 is GTSNPN and CDR2 is SVGIG (reference sequence). The CDR3 spells CAWSRPPGYTEAFF. CDR3 nucleotides: TGTGCCTGGAGTAGACCCCCGGGGTACACTGAAGCTTTCTTT.

The chain links TRBV4-1 to TRBJ2-7, with TRBD2 identical over 15 bases. From germline, CDR1 is MGHRA and CDR2 YSYEKL. Trimming cost V 2 bases and J 3 bases; bases outside gene matches: 8. CDR3 size: 18 residues. The CDR3 loop is CASSQPIGTSGRNYEQYF. In nucleotides, the CDR3 is TGCGCCAGCAGCCAACCCATTGGGACTAGCGGGAGGAACTACGAGCAGTACTTC.

This clone was counted only a few times. The chain employs TRBV9 and TRBJ2-3, with D possibly being TRBD2 (6 bases). Germline V gene sequence: CDR1 SGDLS, CDR2 YYNGEE. V was pared by 0 bases and J by 3 bases, with 14 bases between. The CDR3 consists of 16 residues. This CDR3 is CASSVVGLGRTDTQYF. As DNA, the CDR3 is TGTGCCAGCAGCGTAGTGGGACTTGGAAGAACAGATACGCAGTATTTT.

The chain combines TRBV5-1 with TRBJ1-1, with D possibly matching TRBD1 (5 bases). This CDR3 comprises 15 residues. Germline lookup yields CDR1 SGHRS and CDR2 YFSETQ. The V gene lost 0 bases and the J gene lost 1 base, with 10 bases spanning the gap. CDR3 bases: TGCGCCAGCAGCTTGGTGGGGCAGGGGAACACTGAAGCTTTCTTT. Its protein product is CASSLVGQGNTEAFF. The full variable domain, completed using reference TRBV5-1 and TRBJ1-1, is KAGVTQTPRYLIKTRGQQVTLSCSPISGHRSVSWYQQTPGQGLQFLFEYFSETQRNKGNFPGRFSGRQFSNSRSEMNVSTLELGDSALYLCASSLVGQGNTEAFFGQGTRLTVV.

The chain carries TRBV19 and TRBJ2-1; 9 bases map to TRBD1. After removal of 5 bases from V and 2 bases from J, the junction contained 4 bases not matched to a gene. Germline CDR1 and CDR2: LNHDA and SQIVND (reference sequence). The CDR3 sequence is 15 residues long. The CDR3 coding sequence is TGTGCCAGTAGTTCCCGGACAGGGGCCTACAATGAGCAGTTCTTC. Protein sequence: CASSSRTGAYNEQFF.

The genes are TRBV30 and TRBJ2-1; TRBD2 might be the D (5 bases). Deletions cut 8 bases from V and 10 bases from J, with 15 bases between. Germline lookup yields CDR1 GTSNPN and CDR2 SVGIG (reference sequence). CDR3 size: 11 residues. The CDR3 sequence: CAQTGRSEQFF. The CDR3 DNA reads TGTGCCCAAACGGGAAGGAGCGAGCAGTTCTTC.